This T cell receptor beta chain was sequenced in a study of beta chain features in type 1 diabetes. Overall study: The samples had around 100 million sorted cells examined in all.

Via CD45RO/CCR7/CD25/CD127/CD95/CD27, cells of the CD4+ naive, central memory, regulatory and stem cell-like memory subsets were sorted. Populations obtained by sorting all exceeded 95% purity. Study-level findings and limits: Sequencing used cDNA, and cells with high TCR expression could therefore be over-represented.

The isolated RNA, all of it, was reverse transcribed, so expressed TCRB transcripts were what got sequenced. The protocol was immunoSEQ multiplex PCR, while the TCRdb copy is restricted to in-frame clones and leaves out a portion. The sample consists of roughly 500,000 clones, roughly 30% of them appearing once. This clone was detected once. Its antigen is still unknown. Sequencing was performed on naive CD4+ T cells from blood. This sequence was found in a young man in good health.

The CDR3 is CASSWTGIGLYEQYF. CDR3 coding DNA: TGCGCCAGCAGCTGGACAGGGATAGGTTTGTACGAGCAGTACTTC. The J gene is TRBJ2-7, the V gene TRBV5-1; 8 bases fit TRBD1. The CDR3 runs to 15 residues. Germline loops: CDR1 SGHRS, CDR2 YFSETQ. J was trimmed by 4 bases and V by 3 bases; bases with no gene match: 9.